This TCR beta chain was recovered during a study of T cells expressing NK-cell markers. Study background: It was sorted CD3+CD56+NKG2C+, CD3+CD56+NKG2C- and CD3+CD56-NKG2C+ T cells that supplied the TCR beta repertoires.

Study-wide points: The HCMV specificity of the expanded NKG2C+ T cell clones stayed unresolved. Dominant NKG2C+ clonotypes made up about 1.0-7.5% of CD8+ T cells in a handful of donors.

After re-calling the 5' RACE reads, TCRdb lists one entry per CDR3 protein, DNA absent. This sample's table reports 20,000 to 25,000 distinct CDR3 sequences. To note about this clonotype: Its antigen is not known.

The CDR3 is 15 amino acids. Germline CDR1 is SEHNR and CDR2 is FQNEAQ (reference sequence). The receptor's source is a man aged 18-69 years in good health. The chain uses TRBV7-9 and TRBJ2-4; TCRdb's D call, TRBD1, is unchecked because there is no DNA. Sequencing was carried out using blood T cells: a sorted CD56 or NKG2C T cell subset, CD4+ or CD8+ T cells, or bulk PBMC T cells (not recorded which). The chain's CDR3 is CASSLWGTAKNIQYF.